This TCR beta chain was captured by sequencing in a study of immune evolution from preneoplasia to lung adenocarcinoma. The protocol was immunoSEQ multiplex PCR, while the TCRdb copy is restricted to in-frame clones and leaves out a portion. The repertoire has 13,000 to 15,000 clones, 80% to 90% of them found once; the top ten carry roughly 3.9%. With respect to this clone: No antigen is known for it.

Points from the study as a whole: T cell clonality was higher in KRAS-mutant than EGFR-mutant or wild-type nodules. Later-stage lesions seemingly showed higher T cell density and diversity than normal lung. From normal lung to invasive adenocarcinoma, top clone frequencies appeared to decrease.

Sequencing was carried out using FFPE minimally invasive lung adenocarcinoma tissue. The clonotype originates from a person aged 65-85 years with lung adenocarcinoma.

CDR3 sequence: CASRSGAFEQYF. CDR3 DNA: TGTGCCAGCAGGTCAGGGGCTTTCGAGCAGTACTTC. The chain links TRBV27 to TRBJ2-7; D might be TRBD1 (6 bases). The V end lost 6 bases, the J end lost 6 bases, and 12 bases lay between the germline ends. The length of the CDR3 is 12 residues. Germline lookup yields CDR1 MNHEY and CDR2 SMNVEV (reference sequence).